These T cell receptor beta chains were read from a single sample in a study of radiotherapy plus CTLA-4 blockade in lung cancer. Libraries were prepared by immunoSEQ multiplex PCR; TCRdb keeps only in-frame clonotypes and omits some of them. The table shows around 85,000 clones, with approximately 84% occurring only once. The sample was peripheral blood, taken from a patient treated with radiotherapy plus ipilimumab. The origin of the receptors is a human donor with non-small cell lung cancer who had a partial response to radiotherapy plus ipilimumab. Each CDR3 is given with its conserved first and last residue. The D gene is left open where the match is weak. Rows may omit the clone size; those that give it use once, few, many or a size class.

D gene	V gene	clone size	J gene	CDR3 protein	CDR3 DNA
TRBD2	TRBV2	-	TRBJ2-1	CASSEQAGVDNEQFF	TGTGCCAGCAGTGAACAAGCGGGAGTCGACAATGAGCAGTTCTTC
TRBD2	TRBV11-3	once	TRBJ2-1	CASSLRSGAYNEQFF	TGTGCCAGCAGCTTAAGGAGCGGGGCGTACAATGAGCAGTTCTTC
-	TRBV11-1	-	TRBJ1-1	CASSLGQDTEAFF	TGTGCCAGCAGCTTAGGACAGGACACTGAAGCTTTCTTT
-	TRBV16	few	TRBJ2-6	CASSLGGVEANVLTF	TGTGCCAGCAGCCTTGGGGGCGTAGAGGCCAACGTCCTGACTTTC
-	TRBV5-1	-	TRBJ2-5	CASSLAGVKEETQYF	TGCGCCAGCAGCTTGGCAGGGGTGAAGGAAGAGACCCAGTACTTC
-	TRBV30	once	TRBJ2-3	CAWNNDWSTDTQYF	TGTGCCTGGAATAACGACTGGAGCACAGATACGCAGTATTTT
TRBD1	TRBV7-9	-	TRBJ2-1	CASMTPGQENNEQFF	TGTGCCAGCATGACTCCGGGACAGGAGAACAATGAGCAGTTCTTC
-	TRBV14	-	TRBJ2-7	CASSQDQVGGIYEQYF	TGTGCCAGCAGCCAAGATCAAGTTGGGGGGATCTACGAGCAGTACTTC
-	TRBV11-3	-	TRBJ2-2	CASSLDSFRELFF	TGTGCCAGCAGCTTAGACTCCTTCCGGGAGCTGTTTTTT
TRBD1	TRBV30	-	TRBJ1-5	CAWDRGLGQPQHF	TGTGCCTGGGACAGGGGCCTGGGCCAGCCCCAGCATTTT
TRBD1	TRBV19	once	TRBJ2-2	CASSTPPGQGSTGELFF	TGTGCCAGTAGTACCCCTCCGGGACAGGGGAGCACCGGGGAGCTGTTTTTT
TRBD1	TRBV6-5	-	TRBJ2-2	CASSTGQGATGELFF	TGTGCCAGCAGTACGGGGCAGGGGGCAACCGGGGAGCTGTTTTTT
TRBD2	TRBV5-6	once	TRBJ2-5	CASSFATSFSYETQYF	TGTGCCAGCAGCTTTGCGACTAGCTTTTCTTATGAGACCCAGTACTTC
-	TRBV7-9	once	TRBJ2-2	CASSHRAGELFF	TGTGCCAGCAGCCACAGGGCCGGGGAGCTGTTTTTT
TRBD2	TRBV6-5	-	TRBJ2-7	CASNPIAGDHYEQYF	TGTGCCAGCAATCCTATAGCGGGAGACCACTACGAGCAGTACTTC
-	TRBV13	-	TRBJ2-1	CATRGGNEQFF	TGTGCCACCAGGGGGGGGAATGAGCAGTTCTTC
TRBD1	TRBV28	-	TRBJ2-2	CASRTGGGGELFF	TGTGCCAGCAGGACAGGGGGCGGCGGGGAGCTGTTTTTT
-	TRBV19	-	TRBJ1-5	CASSIYQGLDQPQHF	TGTGCCAGTAGTATTTACCAGGGGTTGGATCAGCCCCAGCATTTT
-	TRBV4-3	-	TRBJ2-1	CASSQESGSAYNEQFF	TGCGCCAGCAGCCAAGAATCCGGGAGCGCCTACAATGAGCAGTTCTTC
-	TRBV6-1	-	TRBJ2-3	CASSSTTGDTQYF	TGTGCCAGCAGTTCGACGACGGGAGATACGCAGTATTTT
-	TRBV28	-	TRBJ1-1	CASSFEAGWTEAFF	TGTGCCAGCAGTTTTGAGGCGGGGTGGACTGAAGCTTTCTTT
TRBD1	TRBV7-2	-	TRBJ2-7	CASSPNRGYEQYF	TGTGCCAGCAGCCCTAACAGGGGCTACGAGCAGTACTTC
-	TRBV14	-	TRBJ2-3	CASSRPFSGASTDTQYF	TGTGCCAGCAGCCGGCCCTTTAGCGGAGCTAGCACAGATACGCAGTATTTT
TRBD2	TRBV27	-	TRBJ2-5	CASSSRTSGRVGPEETQYF	TGTGCCAGCAGTTCGAGGACTAGCGGACGTGTGGGGCCCGAAGAGACCCAGTACTTC
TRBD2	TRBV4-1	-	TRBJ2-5	CASSTRLAGGPQETQYF	TGCGCCAGCAGCACCCGACTAGCGGGAGGACCACAAGAGACCCAGTACTTC
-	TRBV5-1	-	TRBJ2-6	CASSLAWYGQGSFSGANVLTF	TGCGCCAGCAGCTTGGCATGGTATGGGCAGGGGTCCTTCTCTGGGGCCAACGTCCTGACTTTC